The 8 T cell receptor beta chains listed next were all sequenced from one sample in a study of T-cell reconstitution after alpha-beta-depleted transplantation in children. For TCRbeta, the library was prepared with unique molecular identifiers. MiXCR, applied by TCRdb to the PCR reads, yields one record per CDR3 protein. The sample lists a few hundred thousand distinct CDR3 sequences; nearly 10% were seen once. The sequenced sample was PBMCs from the stem cell graft donor, obtained from the stem cell graft. These receptors came from a human donor who donated a stem cell graft to a child with SCID.

This clonotype was seen many times. The chain links TRBV27 to TRBJ2-7; 8 positions match TRBD2. The V gene end was trimmed by 4 bases and the J gene end by 2 bases; junction bases not matched to a gene: 1. The CDR3 has 13 residues. Germline V gives CDR1 MNHEY, CDR2 SMNVEV (reference sequence). DNA of the CDR3: TGTGCCAGCAGTTCGGGACTAGCCTACGAGCAGTACTTC. This gives the protein CASSSGLAYEQYF.

The chain has TRBV24-1 and TRBJ2-1; D may be TRBD1 (6 bases). The CDR3 covers 17 residues. V shed 2 bases and J shed 0 bases, with 13 bases lying between them. The germline V gene has CDR1 KGHDR and CDR2 SFDVKD. Written as DNA, the CDR3 is TGTGCCACCAGTGATTCGGACGCACAGGGCTCCTACAATGAGCAGTTCTTC. It is translated as CATSDSDAQGSYNEQFF.

This clonotype came up a few times. The chain carries TRBV5-1 and TRBJ2-3; 7 positions match TRBD1. In germline, CDR1 is SGHRS, CDR2 YFSETQ. V was clipped by 6 bases and J by 1 base; unmatched bases: 8. This CDR3 spans 15 amino acids. The CDR3 is CASTSTGTGTDTQYF. CDR3 DNA: TGCGCCAGCACCTCAACGGGGACAGGCACAGATACGCAGTATTTT.

The chain combines TRBV12-3 or TRBV12-4 with TRBJ1-5; D is possibly TRBD1 (6 bases). The CDR3 sequence is 14 residues long. V was clipped by 2 bases and J by 7 bases, with 12 bases between them. CDR3 protein: CASSLNGGLQPQHF. The CDR3 coding sequence is TGTGCCAGCAGTTTAAACGGGGGCCTACAGCCCCAGCATTTT.

This clonotype showed up just a few times. The chain uses TRBV7-6 and TRBJ1-3; no firm D call. The germline V gene encodes CDR1 SGHVS and CDR2 FNYEAQ. The CDR3 covers 15 residues. Trimming shortened V by 1 base and J by 0 bases, and 7 bases separated the two germline ends. The CDR3 DNA follows: TGTGCCAGCAGCTTAGACATTAGCTCTGGAAACACCATATATTTT. This gives the protein CASSLDISSGNTIYF.

J is TRBJ2-3 and V is TRBV9; unclear D gene. This CDR3 comprises 15 residues. Germline values: CDR1 SGDLS, CDR2 YYNGEE. The germline V and J ends were trimmed by 0 bases and 5 bases, with 13 bases remaining between them. CDR3 DNA sequence: TGTGCCAGCAGCGTAGATAGTAGTTTCGAAGATACGCAGTATTTT. It is translated as CASSVDSSFEDTQYF.

This clonotype was found a few times. The V and J genes are TRBV20-1 and TRBJ1-1, with D possibly matching TRBD1 (5 bases). Per germline, CDR1 DFQATT and CDR2 SNEGSKA (reference sequence). Trimming took off 1 base at V and 6 bases at J, with 12 bases between the two ends. CDR3 size: 13 residues. CDR3 in DNA: TGCAGTGCTAGAGTTGGCTGGGGGGCTGAAGCTTTCTTT. It encodes CSARVGWGAEAFF.

The chain employs TRBV5-6 and TRBJ2-5; D unresolved. Germline CDR1 and CDR2: SGHDT and YYEEEE. This CDR3 has 14 residues. V lost 0 bases and J lost 2, with 8 bases in between. CDR3 loop: CASSLDSHQETQYF. As DNA, the CDR3 is TGTGCCAGCAGCTTGGACTCACATCAAGAGACCCAGTACTTC.